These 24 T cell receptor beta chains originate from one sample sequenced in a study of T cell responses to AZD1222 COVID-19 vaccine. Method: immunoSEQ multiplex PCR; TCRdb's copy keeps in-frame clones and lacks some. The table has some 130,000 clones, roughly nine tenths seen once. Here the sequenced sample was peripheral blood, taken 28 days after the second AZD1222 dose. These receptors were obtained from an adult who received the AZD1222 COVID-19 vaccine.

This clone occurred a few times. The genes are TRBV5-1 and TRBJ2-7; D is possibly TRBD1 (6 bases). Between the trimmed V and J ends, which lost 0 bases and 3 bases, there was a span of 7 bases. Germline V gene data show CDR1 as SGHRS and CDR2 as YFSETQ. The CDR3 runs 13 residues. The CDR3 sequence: CASSLGQDYEQYF. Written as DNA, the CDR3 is TGCGCCAGCAGCTTGGGACAGGACTACGAGCAGTACTTC.

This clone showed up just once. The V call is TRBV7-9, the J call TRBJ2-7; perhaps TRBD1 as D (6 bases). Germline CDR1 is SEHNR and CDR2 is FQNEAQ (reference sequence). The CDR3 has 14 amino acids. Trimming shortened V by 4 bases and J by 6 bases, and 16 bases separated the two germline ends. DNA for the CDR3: TGTGCCAGCAGCTCACCCGGGACAAGGCTCGAGCAGTACTTC. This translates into CASSSPGTRLEQYF.

The CDR3 bases are TGTGCCAGCAGCCAGCCGGGACAGGGGAGTTGGAATGAGCAGTTCTTC. Its protein product is CASSQPGQGSWNEQFF. The chain joins TRBV4-2 to TRBJ2-1, with 10 bases fitting TRBD1. The germline V gene has CDR1 LGHNA and CDR2 YNFKEQ. V trimming: 3 bases; J trimming: 7 bases; junction bases outside the gene matches: 9. The CDR3 has 16 amino acids.

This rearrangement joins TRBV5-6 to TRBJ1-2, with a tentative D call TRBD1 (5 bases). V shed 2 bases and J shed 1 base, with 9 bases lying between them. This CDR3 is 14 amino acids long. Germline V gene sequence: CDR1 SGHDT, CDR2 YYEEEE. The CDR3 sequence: CASSFQGVNYGYTF. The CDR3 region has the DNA TGTGCCAGCAGCTTTCAGGGTGTTAACTATGGCTACACCTTC.

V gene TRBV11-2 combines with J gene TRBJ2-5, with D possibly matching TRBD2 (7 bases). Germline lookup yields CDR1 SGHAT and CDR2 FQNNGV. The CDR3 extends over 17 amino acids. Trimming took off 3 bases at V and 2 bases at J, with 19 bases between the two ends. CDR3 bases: TGTGCCAGCAGCTTGGGAGTGACGGGGGGCCTACAAGAGACCCAGTACTTC. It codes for CASSLGVTGGLQETQYF.

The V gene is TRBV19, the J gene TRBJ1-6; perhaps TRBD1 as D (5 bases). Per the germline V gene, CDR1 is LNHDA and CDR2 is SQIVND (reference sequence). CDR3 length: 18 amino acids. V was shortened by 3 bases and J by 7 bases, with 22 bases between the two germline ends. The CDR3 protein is CASSMVPGPAGRNSPLHF. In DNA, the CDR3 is TGTGCCAGTAGTATGGTGCCGGGACCCGCCGGCCGAAATTCACCCCTCCACTTT.

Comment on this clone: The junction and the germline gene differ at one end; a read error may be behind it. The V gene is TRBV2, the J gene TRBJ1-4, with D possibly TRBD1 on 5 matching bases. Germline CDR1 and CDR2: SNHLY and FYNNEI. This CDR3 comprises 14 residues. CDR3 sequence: CASSGRGPSHGGIF. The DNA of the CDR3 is TGTGCCAGCAGTGGGCGGGGCCCTTCTCACGGCGGGATTTTT.

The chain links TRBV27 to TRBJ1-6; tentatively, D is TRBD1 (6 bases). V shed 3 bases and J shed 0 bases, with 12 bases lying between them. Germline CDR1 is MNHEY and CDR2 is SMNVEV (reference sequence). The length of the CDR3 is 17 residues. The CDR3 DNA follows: TGTGCCAGCAGTTTCCTACAGGGTGCCTCCTATAATTCACCCCTCCACTTT. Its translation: CASSFLQGASYNSPLHF.

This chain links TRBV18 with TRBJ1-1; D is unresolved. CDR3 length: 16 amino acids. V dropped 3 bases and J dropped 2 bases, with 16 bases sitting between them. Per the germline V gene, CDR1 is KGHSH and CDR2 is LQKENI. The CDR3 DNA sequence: TGTGCCAGCTCACCCCAGTTTGGTCGCGGTAACACTGAAGCTTTCTTT. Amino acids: CASSPQFGRGNTEAFF.

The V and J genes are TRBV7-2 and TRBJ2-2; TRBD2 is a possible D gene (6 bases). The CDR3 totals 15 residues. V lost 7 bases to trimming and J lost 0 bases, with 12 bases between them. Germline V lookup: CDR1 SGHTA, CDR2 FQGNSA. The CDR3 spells CASTSGGTNTGELFF. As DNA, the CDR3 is TGTGCCAGCACCTCTGGGGGGACGAACACCGGGGAGCTGTTTTTT.

Here the CDR3 DNA reads TGTGCCAGCTCAGCACAGGGGGTCATCTACGAGCAGTACTTC. Its protein is CASSAQGVIYEQYF. The chain carries TRBV18 and TRBJ2-7, with TRBD1 matching over 8 bases. This CDR3 contains 14 residues. V dropped 5 bases and J dropped 3; count of bases not matched to a gene: 6. Germline V gene lookup returns CDR1 KGHSH and CDR2 LQKENI.

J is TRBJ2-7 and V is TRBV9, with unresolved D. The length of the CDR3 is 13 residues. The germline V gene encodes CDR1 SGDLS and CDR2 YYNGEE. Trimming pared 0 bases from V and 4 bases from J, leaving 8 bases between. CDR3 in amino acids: CASSVGGSYEQYF. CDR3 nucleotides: TGTGCCAGCAGCGTAGGTGGAAGTTACGAGCAGTACTTC.

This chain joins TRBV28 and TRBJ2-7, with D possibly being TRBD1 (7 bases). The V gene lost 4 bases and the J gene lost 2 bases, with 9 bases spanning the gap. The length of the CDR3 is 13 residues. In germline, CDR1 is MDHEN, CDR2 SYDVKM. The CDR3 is CASSSGGPYEQYF. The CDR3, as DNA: TGTGCCAGCAGTTCAGGGGGGCCCTACGAGCAGTACTTC.

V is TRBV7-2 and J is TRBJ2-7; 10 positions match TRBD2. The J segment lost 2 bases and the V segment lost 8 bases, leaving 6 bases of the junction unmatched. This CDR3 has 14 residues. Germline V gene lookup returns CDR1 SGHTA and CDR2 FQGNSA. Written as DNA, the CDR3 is TGTGCCAGCGTGGGGCTAGCGGGGGCCTACGAGCAGTACTTC. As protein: CASVGLAGAYEQYF.

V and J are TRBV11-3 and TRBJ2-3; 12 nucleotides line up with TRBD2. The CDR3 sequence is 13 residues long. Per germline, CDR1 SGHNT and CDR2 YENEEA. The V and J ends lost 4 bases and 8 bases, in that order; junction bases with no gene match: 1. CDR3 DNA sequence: TGTGCCAGCAGCTGGGGACTAGCGGGTACGCAGTATTTT. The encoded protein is CASSWGLAGTQYF. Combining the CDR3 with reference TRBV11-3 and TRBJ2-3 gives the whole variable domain EAGVVQSPRYKIIEKKQPVAFWCNPISGHNTLYWYLQNLGQGPELLIRYENEEAVDDSQLPKDRFSAERLKGVDSTLKIQPAELGDSAVYLCASSWGLAGTQYFGPGTRLTVL.

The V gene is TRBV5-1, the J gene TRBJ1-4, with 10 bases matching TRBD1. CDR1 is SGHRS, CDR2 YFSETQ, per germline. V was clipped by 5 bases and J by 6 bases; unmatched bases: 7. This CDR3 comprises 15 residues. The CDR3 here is CASSPPGQGHEKLFF. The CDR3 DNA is TGCGCCAGCAGTCCTCCGGGACAGGGGCATGAAAAACTGTTTTTT.

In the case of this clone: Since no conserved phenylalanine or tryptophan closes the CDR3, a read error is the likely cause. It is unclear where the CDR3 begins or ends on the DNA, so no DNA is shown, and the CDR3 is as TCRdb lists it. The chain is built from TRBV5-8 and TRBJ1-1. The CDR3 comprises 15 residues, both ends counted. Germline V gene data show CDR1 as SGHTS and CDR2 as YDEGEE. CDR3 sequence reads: CASSLGGRGLLNGVS.

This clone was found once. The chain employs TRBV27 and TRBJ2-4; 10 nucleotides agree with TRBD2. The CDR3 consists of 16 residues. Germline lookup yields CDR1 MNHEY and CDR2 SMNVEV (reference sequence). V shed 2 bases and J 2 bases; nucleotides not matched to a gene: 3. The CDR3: CASSLGTSASKNIQYF. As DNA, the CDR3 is TGTGCCAGCAGTTTAGGGACTAGCGCGTCCAAAAACATTCAGTACTTC.

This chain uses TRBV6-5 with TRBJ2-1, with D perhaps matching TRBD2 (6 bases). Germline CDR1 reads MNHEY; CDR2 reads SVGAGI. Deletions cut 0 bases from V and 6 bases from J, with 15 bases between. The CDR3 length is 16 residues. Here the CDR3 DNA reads TGTGCCAGCAGTTACTCCCCGGGACGGGACTCCAATGAGCAGTTCTTC. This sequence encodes CASSYSPGRDSNEQFF.

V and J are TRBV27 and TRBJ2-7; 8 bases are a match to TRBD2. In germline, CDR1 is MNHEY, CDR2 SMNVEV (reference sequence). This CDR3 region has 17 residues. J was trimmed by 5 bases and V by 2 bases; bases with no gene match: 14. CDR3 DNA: TGTGCCAGCAGTTTAGCGTCTAGCGGGTCCGAAGCCCACGAGCAGTACTTC. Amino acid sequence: CASSLASSGSEAHEQYF.

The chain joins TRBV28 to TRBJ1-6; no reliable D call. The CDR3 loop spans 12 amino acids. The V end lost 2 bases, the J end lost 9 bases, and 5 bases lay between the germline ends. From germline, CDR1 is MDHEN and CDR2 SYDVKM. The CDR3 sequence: CASSLKGSPLHF. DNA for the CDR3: TGTGCCAGCAGTTTAAAGGGTTCACCCCTCCACTTT.

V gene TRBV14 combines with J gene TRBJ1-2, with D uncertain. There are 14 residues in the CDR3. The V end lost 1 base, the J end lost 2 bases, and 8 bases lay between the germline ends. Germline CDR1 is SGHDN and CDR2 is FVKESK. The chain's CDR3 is CASSQGDGNYGYTF. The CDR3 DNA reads TGTGCCAGCAGCCAAGGAGACGGAAACTATGGCTACACCTTC. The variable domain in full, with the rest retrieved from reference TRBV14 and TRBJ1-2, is EAGVTQFPSHSVIEKGQTVTLRCDPISGHDNLYWYRRVMGKEIKFLLHFVKESKQDESGMPNNRFLAERTGGTYSTLKVQPAELEDSGVYFCASSQGDGNYGYTFGSGTRLTVV.

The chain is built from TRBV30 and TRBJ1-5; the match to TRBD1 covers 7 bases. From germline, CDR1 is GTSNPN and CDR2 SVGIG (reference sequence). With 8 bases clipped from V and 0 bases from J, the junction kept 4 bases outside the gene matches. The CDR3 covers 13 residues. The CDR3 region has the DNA TGTGCCATGGGACAGAATAGCAATCAGCCCCAGCATTTT. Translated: CAMGQNSNQPQHF.

The CDR3 DNA reads as TGCAGCGTTAGAAGACAGGAGAGCACTGAAGCTTTCTTT. It translates to CSVRRQESTEAFF. The chain combines TRBV29-1 with TRBJ1-1; the D gene is possibly TRBD1 (6 bases). Germline-derived CDR1 and CDR2 are SQVTM and ANQGSEA. This CDR3 is built from 13 residues. V dropped 5 bases and J dropped 4 bases, with 14 bases sitting between them.